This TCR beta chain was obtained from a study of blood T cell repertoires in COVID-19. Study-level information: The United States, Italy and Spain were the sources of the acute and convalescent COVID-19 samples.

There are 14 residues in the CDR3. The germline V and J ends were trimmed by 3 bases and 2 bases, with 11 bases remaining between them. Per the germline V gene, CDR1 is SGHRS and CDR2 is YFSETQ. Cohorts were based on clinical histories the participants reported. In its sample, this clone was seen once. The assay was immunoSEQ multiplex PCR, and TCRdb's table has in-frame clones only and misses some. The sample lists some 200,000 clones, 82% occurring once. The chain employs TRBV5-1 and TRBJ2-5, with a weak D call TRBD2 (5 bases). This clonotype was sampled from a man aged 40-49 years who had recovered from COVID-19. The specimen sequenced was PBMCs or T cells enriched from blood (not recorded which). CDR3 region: CASSSTDSQETQYF. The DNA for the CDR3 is TGCGCCAGCAGCTCTACGGACTCTCAAGAGACCCAGTACTTC.